The 5 T cell receptor beta chains below were found in one sample sequenced in a study of CD8 T cell repertoires and HIV-1 epitope variants. TCRdb's copy holds only in-frame clones and misses some; the assay was immunoSEQ multiplex PCR. Of about 5,000 clones listed, less than 75% are singletons. No antigen has been identified for these receptors. Sequencing was done on a sample of cultured CD8+ T cells derived from PBMCs. The receptors were sampled from a male donor with HIV.

The gene calls are TRBV4-3 and TRBJ2-7, with 7 bases that match TRBD2. Trimming took 0 bases from V and 2 from J; bases not matched to a gene: 1. The CDR3 has 14 amino acids. CDR1 and CDR2 (germline): LGHNA, YSLEER. CDR3 region: CASSQDAGAYEQYF. In DNA, the CDR3 is TGCGCCAGCAGCCAAGATGCGGGAGCCTACGAGCAGTACTTC.

The V call is TRBV27, the J call TRBJ2-7, with a weak D call TRBD1 (6 bases). The CDR3 contains 12 residues. V was pared by 4 bases and J by 4 bases, with 8 bases between. In germline, CDR1 is MNHEY, CDR2 SMNVEV (reference sequence). As DNA, the CDR3 is TGTGCCAGCAGTTCCCAGGGGTACGAGCAGTACTTC. This translates into CASSSQGYEQYF.

J is TRBJ2-5 and V is TRBV2, with D unclear. The CDR3 extends over 13 amino acids. Germline CDR1 reads SNHLY; CDR2 reads FYNNEI. With 7 bases removed from V and 3 bases from J, the gap between germline ends came to 12 bases. The CDR3 DNA reads as TGTGCCAGCACATTTGGAATTGAAGAGACCCAGTACTTC. Translation gives CASTFGIEETQYF.

In this sample, this clone turned up a few times. The chain links TRBV4-2 to TRBJ2-7; D gene ambiguous. The germline V and J ends were trimmed by 0 bases and 0 bases, with 6 bases remaining between them. The germline CDR1 and CDR2 sequences are LGHNA and YNFKEQ. The CDR3 is made up of 14 amino acids. CDR3 in amino acids: CASSQEAASYEQYF. CDR3 bases: TGTGCCAGCAGCCAAGAGGCAGCCTCCTACGAGCAGTACTTC.

This clone was seen a few times. CDR3 residues: CASSSLGTEPYEQYF. CDR3 bases: TGTGCCAGCAGTTCCCTCGGGACCGAACCCTACGAGCAGTACTTC. The chain carries TRBV28 and TRBJ2-7, with D tentatively TRBD1 or TRBD2 (5 bases each). Per the germline V gene, CDR1 is MDHEN and CDR2 is SYDVKM. The CDR3 is 15 residues long. Trimming removed 4 bases from V and 2 bases from J, with 15 bases in between.